This TCR beta chain was captured in a study of blood T cell repertoires in COVID-19. Study in general: Specimens from acute and convalescent COVID-19 originated in the United States, Italy and Spain. T cells, B-cell-depleted T cells, or PBMCs provided the cDNA or gDNA that served as material.

The germline CDR1 and CDR2 sequences are LGHDT and YNNKEL (reference sequence). The CDR3 consists of 15 residues. Deletions cut 1 base from V and 7 bases from J, with 17 bases between. Authors' analysis steps: The assay estimated nucleated cells by amplifying reference gene primers. The assay was immunoSEQ multiplex PCR, and TCRdb's table has in-frame clones only and misses some. V and J calls plus clone size are reproduced from that table; the DNA served to infer D and trimming. The sample carries about 90,000 clones, approximately 90% recorded once. Sequenced: peripheral blood. The chain links TRBV3-1 (or the pseudogene TRBV3-2) to TRBJ2-7, with a tentative D call TRBD1 (8 bases). This TCR came from a human donor with active COVID-19. The donor label of this sample is uncertain. The CDR3 reads CASSQGLNRGGEQYF. The CDR3 bases are TGTGCCAGCAGCCAAGGGTTGAACAGGGGGGGAGAGCAGTACTTC.